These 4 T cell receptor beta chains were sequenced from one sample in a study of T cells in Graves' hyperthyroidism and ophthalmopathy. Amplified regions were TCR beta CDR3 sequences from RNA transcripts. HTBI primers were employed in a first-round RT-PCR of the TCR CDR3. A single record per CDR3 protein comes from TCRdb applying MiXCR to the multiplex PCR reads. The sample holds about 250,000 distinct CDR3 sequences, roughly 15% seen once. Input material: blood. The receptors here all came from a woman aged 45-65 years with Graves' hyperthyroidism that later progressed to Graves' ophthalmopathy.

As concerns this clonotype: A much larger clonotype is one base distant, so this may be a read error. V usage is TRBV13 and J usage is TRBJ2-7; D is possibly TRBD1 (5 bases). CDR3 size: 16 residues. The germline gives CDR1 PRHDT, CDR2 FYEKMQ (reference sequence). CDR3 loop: CASRLQGTPDSYGQYF. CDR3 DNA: TGTGCCAGCAGACTCCAGGGCACTCCTGACTCCTACGGGCAGTACTTC.

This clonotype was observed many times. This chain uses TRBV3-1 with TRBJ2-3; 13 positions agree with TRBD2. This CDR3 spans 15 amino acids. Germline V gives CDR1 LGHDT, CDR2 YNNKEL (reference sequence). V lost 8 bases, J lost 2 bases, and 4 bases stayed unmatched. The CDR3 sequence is CASGTSGRATDTQYF. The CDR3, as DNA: TGTGCCAGCGGAACTAGCGGGAGGGCCACAGATACGCAGTATTTT.

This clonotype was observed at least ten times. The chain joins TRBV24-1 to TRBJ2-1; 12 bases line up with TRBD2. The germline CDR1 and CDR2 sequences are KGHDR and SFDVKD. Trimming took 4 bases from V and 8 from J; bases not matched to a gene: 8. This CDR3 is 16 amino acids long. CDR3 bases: TGTGCCACCAGTGACAGCGGACTAGCGGGATGGGATGAGCAGTTCTTC. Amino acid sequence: CATSDSGLAGWDEQFF.

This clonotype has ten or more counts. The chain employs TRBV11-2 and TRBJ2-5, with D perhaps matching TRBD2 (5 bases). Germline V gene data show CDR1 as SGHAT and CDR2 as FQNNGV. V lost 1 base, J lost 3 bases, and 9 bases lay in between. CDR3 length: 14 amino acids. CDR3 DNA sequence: TGTGCCAGCAGCTTAGGGCGGGTGAAAGAGACCCAGTACTTC. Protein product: CASSLGRVKETQYF. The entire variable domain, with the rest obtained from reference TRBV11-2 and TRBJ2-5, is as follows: EAGVAQSPRYKIIEKRQSVAFWCNPISGHATLYWYQQILGQGPKLLIQFQNNGVVDDSQLPKDRFSAERLKGVDSTLKIQPAKLEDSAVYLCASSLGRVKETQYFGPGTRLLVL.